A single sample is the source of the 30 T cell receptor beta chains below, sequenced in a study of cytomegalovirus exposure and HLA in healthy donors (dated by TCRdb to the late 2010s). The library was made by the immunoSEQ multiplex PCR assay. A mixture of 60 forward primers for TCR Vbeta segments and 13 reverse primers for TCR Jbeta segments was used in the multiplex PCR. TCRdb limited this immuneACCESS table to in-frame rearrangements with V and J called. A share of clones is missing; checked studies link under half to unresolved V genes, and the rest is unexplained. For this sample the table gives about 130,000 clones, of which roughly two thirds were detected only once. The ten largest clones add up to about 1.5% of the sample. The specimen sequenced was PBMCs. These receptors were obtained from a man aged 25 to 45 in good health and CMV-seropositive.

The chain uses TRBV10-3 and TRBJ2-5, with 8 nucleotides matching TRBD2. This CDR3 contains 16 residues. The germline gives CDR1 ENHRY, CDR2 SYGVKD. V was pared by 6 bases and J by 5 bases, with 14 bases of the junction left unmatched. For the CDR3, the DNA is TGTGCCATCAGCGCCGGGGGGGCGGGAGTTGGGGAGACCCAGTACTTC. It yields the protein CAISAGGAGVGETQYF.

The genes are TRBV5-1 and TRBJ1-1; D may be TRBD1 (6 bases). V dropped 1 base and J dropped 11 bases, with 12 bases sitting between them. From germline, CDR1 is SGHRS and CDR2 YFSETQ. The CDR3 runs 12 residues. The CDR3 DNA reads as TGCGCCAGCAGCTTGCCAGGGGATATCGCTTTCTTT. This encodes CASSLPGDIAFF.

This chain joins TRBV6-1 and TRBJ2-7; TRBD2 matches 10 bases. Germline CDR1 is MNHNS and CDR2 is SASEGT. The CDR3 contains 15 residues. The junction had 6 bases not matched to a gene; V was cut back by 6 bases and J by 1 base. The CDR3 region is CASSVLAGTSYEQYF. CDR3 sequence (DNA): TGTGCCAGCAGCGTACTAGCGGGAACTTCCTACGAGCAGTACTTC.

The CDR3: CSVIPRGGNTEAFF. As DNA, the CDR3 is TGCAGCGTAATCCCGAGGGGGGGGAACACTGAAGCTTTCTTT. The J gene is TRBJ1-1, the V gene TRBV29-1; a possible D gene is TRBD1 (6 bases). Germline V lookup: CDR1 SQVTM, CDR2 ANQGSEA. Deletions cut 6 bases from V and 1 base from J, with 15 bases between. This CDR3 region has 14 residues.

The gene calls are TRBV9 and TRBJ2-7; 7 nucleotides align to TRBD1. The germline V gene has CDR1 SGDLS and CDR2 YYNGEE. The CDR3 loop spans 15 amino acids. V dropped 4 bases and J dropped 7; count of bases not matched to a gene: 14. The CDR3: CASSPSRGLVREQYF. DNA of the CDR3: TGTGCCAGCAGCCCTTCGAGGGGGCTAGTTCGGGAGCAGTACTTC.

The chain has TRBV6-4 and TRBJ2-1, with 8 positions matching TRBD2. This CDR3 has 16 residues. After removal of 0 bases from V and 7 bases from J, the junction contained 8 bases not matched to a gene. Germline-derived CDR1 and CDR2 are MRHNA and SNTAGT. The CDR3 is CASSDSNSGASNEQFF. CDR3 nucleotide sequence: TGTGCCAGCAGTGACTCGAATAGCGGGGCCTCGAATGAGCAGTTCTTC.

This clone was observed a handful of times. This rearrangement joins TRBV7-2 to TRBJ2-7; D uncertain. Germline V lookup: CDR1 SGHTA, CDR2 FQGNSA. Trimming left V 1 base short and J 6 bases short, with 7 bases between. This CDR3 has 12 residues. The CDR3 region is CASSLDGGEQYF. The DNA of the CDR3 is TGTGCCAGCAGCTTAGACGGCGGCGAGCAGTACTTC.

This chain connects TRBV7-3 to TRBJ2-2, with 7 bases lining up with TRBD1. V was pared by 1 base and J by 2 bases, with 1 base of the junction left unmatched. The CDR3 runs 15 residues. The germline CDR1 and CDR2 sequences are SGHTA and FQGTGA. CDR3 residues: CASSLRQGNTGELFF. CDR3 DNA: TGTGCCAGCAGCTTAAGACAGGGAAACACCGGGGAGCTGTTTTTT.

The CDR3 is CASMLLRGNEQFF. DNA for the CDR3: TGTGCCAGCATGCTTTTGAGGGGGAATGAGCAGTTCTTC. The J gene is TRBJ2-1, the V gene TRBV27; a possible D gene is TRBD1 (6 bases). This CDR3 has 13 residues. CDR1 MNHEY and CDR2 SMNVEV come from the germline V gene (reference sequence). V was trimmed by 7 bases and J by 7 bases, leaving 14 bases between them.

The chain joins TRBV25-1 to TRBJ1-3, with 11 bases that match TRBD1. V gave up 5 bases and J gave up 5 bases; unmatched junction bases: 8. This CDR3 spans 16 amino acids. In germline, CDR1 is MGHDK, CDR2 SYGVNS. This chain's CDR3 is CASSSRDRGFRNTIYF. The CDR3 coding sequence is TGTGCCAGCAGTTCCCGGGACAGGGGGTTCAGAAACACCATATATTTT.

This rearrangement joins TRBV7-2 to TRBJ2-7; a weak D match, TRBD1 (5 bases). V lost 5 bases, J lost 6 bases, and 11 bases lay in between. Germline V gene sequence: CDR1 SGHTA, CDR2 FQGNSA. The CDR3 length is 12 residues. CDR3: CASSRTGVEQYF. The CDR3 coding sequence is TGTGCCAGCAGCCGTACAGGAGTCGAGCAGTACTTC. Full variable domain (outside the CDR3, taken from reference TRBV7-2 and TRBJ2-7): GAGVSQSPSNKVTEKGKDVELRCDPISGHTALYWYRQSLGQGLEFLIYFQGNSAPDKSGLPSDRFSAERTGGSVSTLTIQRTQQEDSAVYLCASSRTGVEQYFGPGTRLTVT.

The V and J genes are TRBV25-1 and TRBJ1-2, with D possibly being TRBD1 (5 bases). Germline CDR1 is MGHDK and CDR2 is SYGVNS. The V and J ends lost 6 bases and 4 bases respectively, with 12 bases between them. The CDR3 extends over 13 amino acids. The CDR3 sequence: CASSRDSGYGYTF. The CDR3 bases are TGTGCCAGCAGCAGGGACTCCGGCTATGGCTACACCTTC.

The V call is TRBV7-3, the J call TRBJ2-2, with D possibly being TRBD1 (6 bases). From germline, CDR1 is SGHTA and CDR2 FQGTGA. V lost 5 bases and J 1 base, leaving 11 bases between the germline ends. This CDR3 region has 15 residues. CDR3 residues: CASSPIGGNTGELFF. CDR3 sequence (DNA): TGTGCCAGCAGCCCTATAGGGGGGAACACCGGGGAGCTGTTTTTT.

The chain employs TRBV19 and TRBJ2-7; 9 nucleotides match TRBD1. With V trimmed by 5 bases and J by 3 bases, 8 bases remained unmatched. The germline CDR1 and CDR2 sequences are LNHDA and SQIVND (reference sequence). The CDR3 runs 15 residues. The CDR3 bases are TGTGCCAGTAGTCTCCGACAGGGGGAGATCTACGAGCAGTACTTC. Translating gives CASSLRQGEIYEQYF.

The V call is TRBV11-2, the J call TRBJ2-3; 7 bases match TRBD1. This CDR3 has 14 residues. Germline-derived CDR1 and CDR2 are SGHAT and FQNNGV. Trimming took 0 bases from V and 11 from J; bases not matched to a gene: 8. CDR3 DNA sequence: TGTGCCAGCAGCTTAGAGGTACAGGGGAATCGGCAGTATTTT. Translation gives CASSLEVQGNRQYF. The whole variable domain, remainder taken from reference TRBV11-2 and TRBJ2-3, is EAGVAQSPRYKIIEKRQSVAFWCNPISGHATLYWYQQILGQGPKLLIQFQNNGVVDDSQLPKDRFSAERLKGVDSTLKIQPAKLEDSAVYLCASSLEVQGNRQYFGPGTRLTVL.

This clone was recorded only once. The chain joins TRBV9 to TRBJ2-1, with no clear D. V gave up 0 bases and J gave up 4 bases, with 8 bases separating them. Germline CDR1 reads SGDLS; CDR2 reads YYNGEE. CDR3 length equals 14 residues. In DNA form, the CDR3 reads TGTGCCAGCAGCGTAGGAAGTCAGTACAATGAGCAGTTCTTC. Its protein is CASSVGSQYNEQFF.

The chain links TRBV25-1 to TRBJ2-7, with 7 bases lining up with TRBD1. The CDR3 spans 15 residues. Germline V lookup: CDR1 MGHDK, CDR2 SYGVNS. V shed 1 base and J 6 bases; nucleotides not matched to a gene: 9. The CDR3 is CASSESDRDSGEQYF. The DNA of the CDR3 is TGTGCCAGCAGTGAATCCGACCGGGACAGCGGCGAGCAGTACTTC.

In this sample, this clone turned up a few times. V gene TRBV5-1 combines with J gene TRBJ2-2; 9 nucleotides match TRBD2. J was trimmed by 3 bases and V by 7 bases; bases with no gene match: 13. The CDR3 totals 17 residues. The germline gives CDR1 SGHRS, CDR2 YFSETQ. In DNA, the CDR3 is TGCGCCAGCCACCGGCCGTCTAGCGGGGAATACACCGGGGAGCTGTTTTTT. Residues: CASHRPSSGEYTGELFF. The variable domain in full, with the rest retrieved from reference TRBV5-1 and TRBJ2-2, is KAGVTQTPRYLIKTRGQQVTLSCSPISGHRSVSWYQQTPGQGLQFLFEYFSETQRNKGNFPGRFSGRQFSNSRSEMNVSTLELGDSALYLCASHRPSSGEYTGELFFGEGSRLTVL.

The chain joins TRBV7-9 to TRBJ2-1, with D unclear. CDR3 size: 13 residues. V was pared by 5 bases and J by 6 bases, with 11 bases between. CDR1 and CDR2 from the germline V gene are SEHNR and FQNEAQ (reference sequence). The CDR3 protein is CASSPRSRNEQFF. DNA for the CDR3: TGTGCCAGCAGCCCTCGTTCCCGCAATGAGCAGTTCTTC.

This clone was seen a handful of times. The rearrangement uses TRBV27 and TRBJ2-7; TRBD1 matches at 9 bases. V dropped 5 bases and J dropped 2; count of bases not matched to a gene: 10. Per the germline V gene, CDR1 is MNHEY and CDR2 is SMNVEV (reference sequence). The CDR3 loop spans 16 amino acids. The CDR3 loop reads CASSPRDRVFPYEQYF. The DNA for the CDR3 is TGTGCCAGCAGTCCCCGGGACAGGGTTTTCCCCTACGAGCAGTACTTC.

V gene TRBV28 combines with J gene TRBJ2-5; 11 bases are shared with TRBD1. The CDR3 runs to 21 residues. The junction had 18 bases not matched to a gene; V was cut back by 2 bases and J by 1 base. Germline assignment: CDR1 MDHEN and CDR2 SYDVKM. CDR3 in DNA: TGTGCCAGCAGTTTAGGTTCCGGGACAGGGGGTTTCTGGGGTAGCCAAGAGACCCAGTACTTC. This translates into CASSLGSGTGGFWGSQETQYF. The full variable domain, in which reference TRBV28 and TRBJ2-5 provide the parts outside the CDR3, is DVKVTQSSRYLVKRTGEKVFLECVQDMDHENMFWYRQDPGLGLRLIYFSYDVKMKEKGDIPEGYSVSREKKERFSLILESASTNQTSMYLCASSLGSGTGGFWGSQETQYFGPGTRLLVL.

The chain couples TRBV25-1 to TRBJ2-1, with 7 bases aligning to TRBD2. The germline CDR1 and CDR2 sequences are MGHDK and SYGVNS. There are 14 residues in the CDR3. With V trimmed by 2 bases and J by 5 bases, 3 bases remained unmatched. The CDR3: CASSEAGENNEQFF. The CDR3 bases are TGTGCCAGCAGTGAAGCGGGAGAGAACAATGAGCAGTTCTTC.

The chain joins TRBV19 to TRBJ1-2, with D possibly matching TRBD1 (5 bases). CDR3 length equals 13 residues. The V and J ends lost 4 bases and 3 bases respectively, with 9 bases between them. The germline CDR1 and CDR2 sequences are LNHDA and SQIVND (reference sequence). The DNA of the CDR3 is TGTGCCAGTAGTAAACAGGAGTACTATGGCTACACCTTC. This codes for CASSKQEYYGYTF. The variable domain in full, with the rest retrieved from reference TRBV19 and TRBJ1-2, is DGGITQSPKYLFRKEGQNVTLSCEQNLNHDAMYWYRQDPGQGLRLIYYSQIVNDFQKGDIAEGYSVSREKKESFPLTVTSAQKNPTAFYLCASSKQEYYGYTFGSGTRLTVV.

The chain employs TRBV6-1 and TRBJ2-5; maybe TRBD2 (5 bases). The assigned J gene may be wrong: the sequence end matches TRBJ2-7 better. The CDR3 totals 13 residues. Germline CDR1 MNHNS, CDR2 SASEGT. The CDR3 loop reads CASSLAGDYEQYF. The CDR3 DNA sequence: TGTGCCAGCAGCCTAGCAGGAGACTACGAGCAGTACTTC.

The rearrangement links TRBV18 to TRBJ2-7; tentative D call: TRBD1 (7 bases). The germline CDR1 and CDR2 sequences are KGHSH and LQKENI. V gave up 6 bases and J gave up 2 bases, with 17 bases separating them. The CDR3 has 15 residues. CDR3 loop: CASSSGAGGTYEQYF. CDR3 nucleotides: TGTGCCAGCTCGTCAGGGGCAGGGGGGACCTACGAGCAGTACTTC.

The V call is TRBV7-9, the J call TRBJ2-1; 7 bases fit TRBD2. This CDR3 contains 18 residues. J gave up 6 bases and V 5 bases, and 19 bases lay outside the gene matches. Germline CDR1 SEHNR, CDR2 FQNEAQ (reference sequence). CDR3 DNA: TGTGCCAGCAGCCGATTCACCCAAATAGCGGGCAGATTCAATGAGCAGTTCTTC. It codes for CASSRFTQIAGRFNEQFF.

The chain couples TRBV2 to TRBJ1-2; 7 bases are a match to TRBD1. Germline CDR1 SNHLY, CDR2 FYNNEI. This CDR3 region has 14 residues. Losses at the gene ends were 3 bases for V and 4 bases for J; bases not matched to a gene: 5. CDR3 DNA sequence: TGTGCCAGCAGTGAGACAGGGAGATTCTATGGCTACACCTTC. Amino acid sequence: CASSETGRFYGYTF.

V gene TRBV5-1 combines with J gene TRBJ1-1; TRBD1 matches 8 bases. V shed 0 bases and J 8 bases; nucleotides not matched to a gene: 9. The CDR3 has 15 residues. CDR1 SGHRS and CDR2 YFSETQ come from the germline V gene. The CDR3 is CASSLGGTGYEEAFF. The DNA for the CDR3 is TGCGCCAGCAGCTTGGGGGGGACAGGCTATGAGGAAGCTTTCTTT.

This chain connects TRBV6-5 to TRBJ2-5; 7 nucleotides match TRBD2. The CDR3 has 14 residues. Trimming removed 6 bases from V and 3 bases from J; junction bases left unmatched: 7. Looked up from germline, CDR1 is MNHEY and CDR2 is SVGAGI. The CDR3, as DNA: TGTGCCAGCAGAACTACGGGGGGTAAAGAGACCCAGTACTTC. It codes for CASRTTGGKETQYF.

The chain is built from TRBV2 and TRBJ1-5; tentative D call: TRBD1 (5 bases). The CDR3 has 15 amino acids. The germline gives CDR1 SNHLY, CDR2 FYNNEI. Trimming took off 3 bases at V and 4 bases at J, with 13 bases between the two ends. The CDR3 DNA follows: TGTGCCAGCAGTGACAGGGTGGCCGCAAATCAGCCCCAGCATTTT. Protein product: CASSDRVAANQPQHF.